One T cell receptor (beta chain) is described in this entry. Its recognized antigen is unknown. Base quality data are lacking; no much larger clone is found one base away. V and J are trimmed by 5 bases and 10 bases, and the gene matches miss 11 bases of the junction. The germline V gene (reference sequence) specifies GTSNPN as CDR1 and SVGIG as CDR2. CDR3 length: 15 amino acids, cysteine to phenylalanine. Here the CDR3 DNA is all that survives: 45 bases in frame from base 1. Thawed unstimulated PBMCs were stained for CD3, CD4 and CD8 and FACS-sorted into CD3+CD4+ and CD3+CD8+ populations. Each of the 8 studied subjects was randomized to immunosuppression withdrawal. The Qiagen DNeasy Blood and Tissue Kit was used for genomic DNA isolation. Frozen genomic DNA underwent high-throughput TCRbeta CDR3 sequencing by immunoSEQ, including PCR amplification, mapping, bias correction and internal controls. The paper's processing steps were these. Productive rearrangements were kept, and unique TCRbeta sequences were defined by CDR3 nucleotide sequence plus V and J gene. For classification of a sequence as donor-reactive, at least 5-fold expansion in CFSE-low cells relative to unstimulated pre-transplant cells and a frequency of at least 0.01% were required. Minimum frequency thresholds were set for each subject based on the unstimulated sample with the lowest template count, ensuring at least 90% detection power. Jensen-Shannon divergence between the top 1000 TCRbeta sequences post-transplant and pre-transplant was used to measure repertoire turnover. Changes in detection of donor-reactive sequences were tested with two-sided Fisher's exact tests. TCRdb mirrors the immuneACCESS table, restricted to in-frame sequences. Some clones are absent from its copies; in checked studies, under half trace to an unresolved V gene, and the reason for the others is unknown. V, J and clone size are those of that table, while D and trimming were read from the DNA. The sample table contains fewer than 110,000 clones; only one count was recorded for around 84% of them. The ten biggest clones cover about 2.6% of the sample.

The data originate from a study of T cell clones after liver transplantation (dated by TCRdb to between 2018 and 2020). With respect to the entire study: The samples were obtained from ITN030ST, a randomized trial that attempted immunosuppression withdrawal within 2 years after liver transplantation. The study cohort included 8 liver transplant recipients, of whom 3 were classified as tolerant and 5 as non-tolerant. Tolerance was defined as complete withdrawal of immunosuppression for at least one year without a rise in liver enzymes beyond twice the upper limit of normal. As an antigen-independent comparator for donor-reactive sequences, third party-reactive TCRbeta sequences were also identified from pre-transplant MLRs. Until randomization at 12-24 months post-transplant, subjects were given standard immunosuppression, with no induction therapy. Blood samples were collected pre-transplant, then pre-randomization ahead of withdrawal, and finally post-randomization once withdrawal had either been completed or failed. Three of the eight recipients were HCV-positive; the others were transplanted for non-autoimmune, non-viral indications. Donor-reactive T cell clones were identified by TCRbeta sequencing following a pre-transplant mixed lymphocyte reaction and were subsequently tracked in post-transplant blood. The paper's findings and limits, for the study overall: In most of the 8 subjects, regardless of tolerance or HCV status, circulating donor-reactive CD4 TCRbeta sequences dropped significantly post-transplant. Low numbers of available donor cells limited the measurable donor-reactive repertoire in a couple of subjects. Because no allograft tissue specimens were available, donor-reactive T cells may have migrated into the graft instead of being deleted. Conclusions were preliminary, limited by small, heterogeneous patient numbers and non-standardized post-transplant time points. After accounting for repertoire turnover, donor-reactive detection was significantly reduced in 7 of 8 subjects for CD4 and 8 of 8 for CD8. Donor-reactive sequences declined more than third party-reactive ones, suggesting partial antigen-specific deletion unrelated to withdrawal success.

This sequence originates from a human patient who received a liver transplant. A transplant means some T cells may be of graft donor rather than patient origin. This receptor chain uses TRBV30 and TRBJ2-1, with 13 central nucleotides matching TRBD2. Sequences were derived from CD4+ T cells from blood, sampled roughly 50 months after liver transplant. The CDR3: CAWLRRTSGSREQFF. The nucleotide sequence is given as TGTGCCTGGTTGCGGCGGACTAGCGGGAGTCGGGAGCAGTTCTTC.